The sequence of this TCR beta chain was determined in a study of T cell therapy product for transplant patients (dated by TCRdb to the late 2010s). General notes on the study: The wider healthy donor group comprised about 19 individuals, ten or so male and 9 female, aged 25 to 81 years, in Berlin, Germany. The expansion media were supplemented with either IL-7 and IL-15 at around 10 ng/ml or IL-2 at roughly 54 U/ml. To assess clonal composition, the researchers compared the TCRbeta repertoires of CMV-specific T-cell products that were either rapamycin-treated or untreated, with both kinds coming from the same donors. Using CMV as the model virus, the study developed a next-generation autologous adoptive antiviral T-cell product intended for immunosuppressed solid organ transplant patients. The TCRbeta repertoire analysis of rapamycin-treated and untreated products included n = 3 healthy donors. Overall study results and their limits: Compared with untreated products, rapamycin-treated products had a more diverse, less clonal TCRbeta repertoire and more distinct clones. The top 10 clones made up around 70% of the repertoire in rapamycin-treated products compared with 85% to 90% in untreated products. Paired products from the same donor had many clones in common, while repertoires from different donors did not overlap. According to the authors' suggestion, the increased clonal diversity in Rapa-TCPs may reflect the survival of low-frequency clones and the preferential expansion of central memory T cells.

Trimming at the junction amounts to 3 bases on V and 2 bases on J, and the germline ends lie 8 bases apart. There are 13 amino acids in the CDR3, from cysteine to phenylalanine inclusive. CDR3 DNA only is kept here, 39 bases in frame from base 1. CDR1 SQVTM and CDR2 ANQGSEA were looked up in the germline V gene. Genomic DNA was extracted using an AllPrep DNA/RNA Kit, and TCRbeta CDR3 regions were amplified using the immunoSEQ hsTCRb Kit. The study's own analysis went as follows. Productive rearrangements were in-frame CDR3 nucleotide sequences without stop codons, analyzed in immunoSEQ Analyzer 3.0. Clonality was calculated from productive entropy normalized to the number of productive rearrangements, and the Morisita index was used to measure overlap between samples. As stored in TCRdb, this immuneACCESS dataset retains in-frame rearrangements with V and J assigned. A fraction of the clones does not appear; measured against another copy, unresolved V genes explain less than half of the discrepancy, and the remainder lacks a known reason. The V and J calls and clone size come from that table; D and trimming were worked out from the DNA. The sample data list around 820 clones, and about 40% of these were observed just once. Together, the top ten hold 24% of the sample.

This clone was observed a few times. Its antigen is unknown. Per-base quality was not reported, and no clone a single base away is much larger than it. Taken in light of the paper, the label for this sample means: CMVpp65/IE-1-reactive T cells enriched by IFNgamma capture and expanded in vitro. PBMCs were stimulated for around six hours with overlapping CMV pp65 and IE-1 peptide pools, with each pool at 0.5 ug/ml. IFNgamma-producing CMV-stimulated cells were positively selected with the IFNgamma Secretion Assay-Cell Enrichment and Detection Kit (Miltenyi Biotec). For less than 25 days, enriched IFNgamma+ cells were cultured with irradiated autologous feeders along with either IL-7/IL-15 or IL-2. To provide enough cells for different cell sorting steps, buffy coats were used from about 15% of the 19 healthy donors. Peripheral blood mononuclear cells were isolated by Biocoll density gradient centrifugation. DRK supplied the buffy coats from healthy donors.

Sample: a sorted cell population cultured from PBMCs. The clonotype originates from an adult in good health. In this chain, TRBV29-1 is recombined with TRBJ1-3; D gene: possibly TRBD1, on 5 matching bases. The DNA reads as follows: TGCAGCGTTGAGGGACGGACTGGAAACACCATATATTTT. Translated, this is CSVEGRTGNTIYF.